The 21 T cell receptor beta chains given below trace back to one sample, sequenced in a study of T cells after yellow fever vaccination. TCRdb redid the calling of the 5' RACE reads with MiXCR, one entry per CDR3 protein. The sample has roughly 500,000 distinct CDR3 sequences, over 15% seen once. The source was PBMCs, collected 15 days after the yellow fever booster vaccination. The receptors come from a man aged 25-45 years who received the YFV17D yellow fever vaccine.

This clonotype turned up a few times. The chain has TRBV11-2 and TRBJ2-1; TRBD2 matches at 11 bases. Germline V lookup: CDR1 SGHAT, CDR2 FQNNGV. This CDR3 comprises 20 residues. With 5 bases clipped from V and 4 bases from J, the junction kept 19 bases outside the gene matches. CDR3 nucleotides: TGTGCCAGCAGCCTCATTAGCGGGAGGGCGCAGCGGTGGAATTACAATGAGCAGTTCTTC. Translation: CASSLISGRAQRWNYNEQFF.

The chain uses TRBV6-5 and TRBJ1-5, with D perhaps matching TRBD1 (5 bases). The CDR3 loop spans 15 amino acids. Germline values: CDR1 MNHEY, CDR2 SVGAGI. Deletions cut 2 bases from V and 5 bases from J, with 13 bases between. The CDR3 loop reads CASSYVQGMDQPQHF. As DNA, the CDR3 is TGTGCCAGCAGTTACGTCCAGGGCATGGATCAGCCCCAGCATTTT.

This clonotype was observed a handful of times. This sequence joins TRBV12-3 or TRBV12-4 and TRBJ2-7, with 7 bases aligning to TRBD2. Trimming took 6 bases from V and 1 from J; bases not matched to a gene: 9. The CDR3 runs to 15 residues. This CDR3 reads CASRKGTTSSYEQYF. CDR3 bases: TGTGCCAGCAGAAAAGGGACTACCTCGTCCTACGAGCAGTACTTC.

This rearrangement joins TRBV12-3 or TRBV12-4 to TRBJ2-1; D is ambiguous. The CDR3 loop spans 15 amino acids. The V gene lost 2 bases and the J gene lost 3 bases, with 11 bases spanning the gap. The CDR3 spells CASSLNRVFYNEQFF. CDR3 nucleotides: TGTGCCAGCAGTTTAAACCGGGTATTCTACAATGAGCAGTTCTTC.

There are a few counts of this clonotype. The chain is built from TRBV5-6 and TRBJ2-5, with a possible D match to TRBD2 (6 bases). The V and J ends lost 6 bases and 2 bases respectively, with 11 bases between them. Germline CDR1 reads SGHDT; CDR2 reads YYEEEE. CDR3 length: 13 residues. The CDR3 sequence is CASNRDLQETQYF. The CDR3 region has the DNA TGTGCCAGCAACCGGGACTTACAAGAGACCCAGTACTTC.

The J gene is TRBJ2-7, the V gene TRBV27, with 7 bases fitting TRBD1. The germline V gene encodes CDR1 MNHEY and CDR2 SMNVEV (reference sequence). This CDR3 has 13 residues. With 6 bases clipped from V and 7 bases from J, the junction kept 9 bases outside the gene matches. CDR3 loop: CASSRDSYFEQYF. The CDR3 bases are TGTGCCAGCAGCAGGGACAGCTACTTTGAGCAGTACTTC.

This clonotype was picked up many times. This CDR3 is CSVEPGLANSYNEQFF. The CDR3 coding sequence is TGCAGCGTTGAGCCGGGACTAGCCAACTCCTACAATGAGCAGTTCTTC. The rearrangement uses TRBV29-1 and TRBJ2-1; TRBD2 matches 9 bases. The length of the CDR3 is 16 residues. The germline gives CDR1 SQVTM, CDR2 ANQGSEA. The V segment lost 3 bases and the J segment 0 bases; nucleotides outside the gene matches: 6.

V usage is TRBV15 and J usage is TRBJ2-1, with D perhaps given as TRBD1 or TRBD2 (5 bases each). The CDR3 totals 13 residues. V was shortened by 5 bases and J by 7 bases, with 12 bases between the two germline ends. Per the germline V gene, CDR1 is LNHNV and CDR2 is YYDKDF (reference sequence). For the CDR3, the DNA is TGTGCCACCAGCTCTCACAGGAGGAATGAGCAGTTCTTC. It is translated as CATSSHRRNEQFF.

V and J are TRBV6-5 and TRBJ1-1; weak D call: TRBD1 (6 bases). Germline assignment: CDR1 MNHEY and CDR2 SVGAGI. V lost 4 bases and J lost 4, with 13 bases in between. This CDR3 contains 14 residues. The CDR3 DNA sequence: TGTGCCAGCAGTTTCGACAGGAGATTCACTGAAGCTTTCTTT. This gives the protein CASSFDRRFTEAFF.

The chain employs TRBV20-1 and TRBJ2-2; no reliable D call. This CDR3 comprises 15 residues. CDR1 and CDR2 from the germline V gene are DFQATT and SNEGSKA (reference sequence). The ends were cut back, 1 base at V and 0 bases at J, with 9 bases in the middle. CDR3 DNA: TGCAGTGCTAGAGTTGACATTACGAACACCGGGGAGCTGTTTTTT. Translating gives CSARVDITNTGELFF.

The sample holds a few counts of this clonotype. The J gene is TRBJ2-3, the V gene TRBV5-4; 7 bases fit TRBD1. Losses at the gene ends were 2 bases for V and 2 bases for J; bases not matched to a gene: 5. The CDR3 consists of 15 residues. The germline V gene encodes CDR1 SGHNT and CDR2 YYREEE (reference sequence). CDR3 sequence: CASSFRDSHTDTQYF. CDR3 sequence (DNA): TGTGCCAGCAGCTTCCGGGACAGCCACACAGATACGCAGTATTTT.

This chain joins TRBV12-3 or TRBV12-4 and TRBJ2-7; D gene unclear. CDR3 length equals 14 residues. The ends were cut back, 5 bases at V and 3 bases at J, with 14 bases in the middle. This CDR3 reads CASSPGPLGYEQYF. The CDR3 DNA follows: TGTGCCAGCAGTCCAGGCCCACTGGGCTACGAGCAGTACTTC.

V gene TRBV14 combines with J gene TRBJ2-1; D not resolved. V lost 4 bases, J lost 0 bases, and 13 bases lay in between. Germline V gene data show CDR1 as SGHDN and CDR2 as FVKESK. This CDR3 has 16 amino acids. The CDR3 DNA reads as TGTGCCAGCAGCCTCTATGTGGTCTCCTCCTACAATGAGCAGTTCTTC. It yields the protein CASSLYVVSSYNEQFF.

In this sample, this clonotype turned up a few times. This chain joins TRBV5-1 and TRBJ2-1; 10 bases align to TRBD1. Trimming took 3 bases from V and 7 from J; bases not matched to a gene: 7. This CDR3 region has 15 residues. The germline V gene encodes CDR1 SGHRS and CDR2 YFSETQ. This CDR3 is CASSSRDRGRNEQFF. CDR3 nucleotides: TGCGCCAGCAGCTCGAGGGACAGGGGACGGAATGAGCAGTTCTTC.

This clonotype has just a few counts. The junction does not match germline at one end; this may be a read error. The chain uses TRBV5-1 and TRBJ2-3, with TRBD2 matching over 8 bases. CDR1 and CDR2 (germline): SGHRS, YFSETQ. The CDR3 has 13 amino acids. The CDR3 spells CASSLAGRSGGSF. The CDR3 coding sequence is TGCGCCAGCAGCTTGGCCGGGAGAAGCGGGGGATCTTTT.

V usage is TRBV3-1 and J usage is TRBJ2-2; 13 nucleotides match TRBD2. This CDR3 contains 16 residues. The V gene end was trimmed by 5 bases and the J gene end by 5 bases; junction bases not matched to a gene: 5. The germline V gene encodes CDR1 LGHDT and CDR2 YNNKEL (reference sequence). The CDR3 coding sequence is TGTGCCAGCAGCTACGGGACTAGCGGGACGACCGGGGAGCTGTTTTTT. Amino acids: CASSYGTSGTTGELFF.

This clonotype has just a few counts. The chain has TRBV6-1 and TRBJ2-3; 9 nucleotides line up with TRBD1. This CDR3 comprises 16 residues. Looked up from germline, CDR1 is MNHNS and CDR2 is SASEGT. Unmatched junction bases numbered 11, after V lost 6 bases and J lost 4 bases. The CDR3 DNA sequence: TGTGCCAGCAGGGGGACCGGACAGGGGATTCCAGATACGCAGTATTTT. Translation: CASRGTGQGIPDTQYF.

The CDR3 DNA is TGTGCCAGCAGCTTAGCGCATTACAATGAGCAGTTCTTC. Protein sequence: CASSLAHYNEQFF. The V gene is TRBV7-8, the J gene TRBJ2-1; D call uncertain. The CDR3 sequence is 13 residues long. The germline CDR1 and CDR2 sequences are SGHVS and FQNEAQ. V lost 0 bases and J lost 4, with 4 bases in between.

This chain links TRBV15 with TRBJ1-2; D call uncertain. The CDR3 consists of 14 residues. CDR1 is LNHNV and CDR2 is YYDKDF in the germline V gene (reference sequence). V dropped 1 base and J dropped 2 bases, with 8 bases sitting between them. The CDR3 region is CATSRVLDNYGYTF. Written as DNA, the CDR3 is TGTGCCACCAGCAGAGTTCTAGACAACTATGGCTACACCTTC.

The chain recombines TRBV7-9 with TRBJ2-2; TRBD2 might be the D (5 bases). This CDR3 contains 13 residues. The V end lost 7 bases, the J end lost 6 bases, and 12 bases lay between the germline ends. Germline CDR1 SEHNR, CDR2 FQNEAQ (reference sequence). CDR3 amino acids: CASTLLESGELFF. CDR3 DNA sequence: TGTGCCAGCACCCTACTAGAGTCCGGGGAGCTGTTTTTT.

The rearrangement links TRBV15 to TRBJ2-6, with no clear D. Germline V CDR1 and CDR2: LNHNV, YYDKDF (reference sequence). The CDR3 length is 13 residues. The ends were cut back, 9 bases at V and 2 bases at J, with 8 bases in the middle. This chain's CDR3 is CATTQTGANVLTF. In DNA form, the CDR3 reads TGTGCCACGACCCAAACTGGGGCCAACGTCCTGACTTTC.